The clone carrying this TCR beta chain turned up a few times. The antigen remains undetermined. Each CDR3 protein is one row after TCRdb ran MiXCR on the RACE reads. Of 35,000 or so distinct CDR3 sequences listed, over 5.5% are singletons. Time point noted: patch test 1, 2 weeks after DPC sensitization. Treatment here: therapeutic diphenylcyclopropenone sensitization with weekly scalp DPC. Someone pulled total RNA out of unfractionated whole blood. People who gave samples had alopecia, were 18 to 70 years old, and were suitable for DPC. After removal of 3 bases from V and 1 base from J, the junction contained 4 bases not matched to a gene. This CDR3 contains 16 residues. The data stem from a study of human T cells and chemical hapten exposure. Overall study: On about 2 cm by about 2 cm of upper inner arm skin, sensitization was performed with 2% DPC. Each patch test put 0.01% DPC on the upper back, and results were read at 6 days. General study findings and limits: Having alopecia, the donors may differ immunologically from healthy people.

This TCR was recovered from a woman in her twenties or thirties with alopecia areata. Some clones in this sample may be carry-over from other donors' samples. Sequencing used whole blood, obtained in connection with sensitization to the hapten diphenylcyclopropenone (DPC). This chain links TRBV12-3 or TRBV12-4 with TRBJ2-2; 8 nucleotides align to TRBD1. The CDR3 spells CASSLTGARNTGELFF. In nucleotides, the CDR3 is TGTGCCAGCAGTTTGACAGGGGCGAGGAACACCGGGGAGCTGTTTTTT.